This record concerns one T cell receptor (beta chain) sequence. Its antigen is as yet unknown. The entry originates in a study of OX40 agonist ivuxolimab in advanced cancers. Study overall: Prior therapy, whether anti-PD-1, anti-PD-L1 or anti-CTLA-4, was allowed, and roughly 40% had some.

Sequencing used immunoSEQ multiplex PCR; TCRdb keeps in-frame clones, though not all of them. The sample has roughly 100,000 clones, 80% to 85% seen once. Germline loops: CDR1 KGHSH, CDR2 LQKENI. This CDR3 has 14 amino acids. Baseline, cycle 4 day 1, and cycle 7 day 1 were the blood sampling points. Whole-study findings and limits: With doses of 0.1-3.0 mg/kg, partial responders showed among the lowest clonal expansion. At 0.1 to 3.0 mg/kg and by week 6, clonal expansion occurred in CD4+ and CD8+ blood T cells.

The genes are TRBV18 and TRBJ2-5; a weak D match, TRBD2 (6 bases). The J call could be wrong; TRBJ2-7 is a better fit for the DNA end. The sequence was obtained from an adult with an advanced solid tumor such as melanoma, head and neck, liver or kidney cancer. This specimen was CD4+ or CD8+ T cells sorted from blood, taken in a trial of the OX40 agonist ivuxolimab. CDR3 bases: TGTGCCAGCTCACCAGGAGGGAACCCCTACGAGCAGTACTTC. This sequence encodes CASSPGGNPYEQYF.